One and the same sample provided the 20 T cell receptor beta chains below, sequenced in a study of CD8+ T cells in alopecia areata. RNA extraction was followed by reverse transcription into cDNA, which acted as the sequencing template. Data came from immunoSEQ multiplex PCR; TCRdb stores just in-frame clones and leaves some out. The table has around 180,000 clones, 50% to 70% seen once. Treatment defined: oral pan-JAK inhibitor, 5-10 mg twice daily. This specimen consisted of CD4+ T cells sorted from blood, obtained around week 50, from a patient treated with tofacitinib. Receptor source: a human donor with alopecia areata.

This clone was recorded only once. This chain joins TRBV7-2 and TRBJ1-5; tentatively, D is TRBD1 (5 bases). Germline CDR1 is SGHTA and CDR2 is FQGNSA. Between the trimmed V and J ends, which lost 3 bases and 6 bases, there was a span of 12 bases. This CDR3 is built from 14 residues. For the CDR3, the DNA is TGTGCCAGCAGCTTGATACTGGGGGGTCAGCCCCAGCATTTT. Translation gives CASSLILGGQPQHF.

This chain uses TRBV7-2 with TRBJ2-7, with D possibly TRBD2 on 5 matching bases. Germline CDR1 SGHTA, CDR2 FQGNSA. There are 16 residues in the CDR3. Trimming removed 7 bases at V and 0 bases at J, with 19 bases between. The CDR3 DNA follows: TGTGCCAGCACGTTCGGGTCCGAGGGCATCTCCTACGAGCAGTACTTC. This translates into CASTFGSEGISYEQYF.

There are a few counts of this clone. The CDR3 spells CASLQTTGSDGELFF. CDR3 coding DNA: TGTGCCAGCCTTCAGACCACAGGGTCCGACGGGGAGCTGTTTTTT. This chain uses TRBV25-1 with TRBJ2-2, with D maybe TRBD1 (6 bases). The germline CDR1 and CDR2 sequences are MGHDK and SYGVNS. V lost 8 bases to trimming and J lost 7 bases, with 20 bases between them. This CDR3 spans 15 amino acids.

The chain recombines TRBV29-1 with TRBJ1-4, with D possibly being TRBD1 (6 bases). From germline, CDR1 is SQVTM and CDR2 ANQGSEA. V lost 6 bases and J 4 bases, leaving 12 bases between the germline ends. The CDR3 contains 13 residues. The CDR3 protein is CSVQDSLNEKLFF. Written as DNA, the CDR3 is TGCAGCGTCCAGGACAGCCTTAATGAAAAACTGTTTTTT. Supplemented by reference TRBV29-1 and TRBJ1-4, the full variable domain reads SAVISQKPSRDICQRGTSLTIQCQVDSQVTMMFWYRQQPGQSLTLIATANQGSEATYESGFVIDKFPISRPNLTFSTLTVSNMSPEDSSIYLCSVQDSLNEKLFFGSGTQLSVL.

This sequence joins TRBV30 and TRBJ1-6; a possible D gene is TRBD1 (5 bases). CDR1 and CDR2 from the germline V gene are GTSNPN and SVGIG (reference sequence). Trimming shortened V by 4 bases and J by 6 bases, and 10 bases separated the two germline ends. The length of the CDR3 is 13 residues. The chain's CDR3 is CAWTGTVNSPLHF. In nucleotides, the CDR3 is TGTGCCTGGACCGGGACGGTTAATTCACCCCTCCACTTT.

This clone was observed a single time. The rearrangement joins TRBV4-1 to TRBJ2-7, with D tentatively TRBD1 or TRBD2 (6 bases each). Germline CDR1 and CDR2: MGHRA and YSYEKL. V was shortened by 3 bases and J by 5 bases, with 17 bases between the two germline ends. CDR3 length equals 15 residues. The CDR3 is CASSHRLGTTNEQYF. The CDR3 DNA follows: TGCGCCAGCAGCCATAGACTAGGGACAACGAACGAGCAGTACTTC.

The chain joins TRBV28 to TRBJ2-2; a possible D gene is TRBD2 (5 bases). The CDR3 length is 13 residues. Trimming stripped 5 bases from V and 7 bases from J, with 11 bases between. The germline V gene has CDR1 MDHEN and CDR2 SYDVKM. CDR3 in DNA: TGTGCCAGCAGTCTCGGTCGGGACGGGGAGCTGTTTTTT. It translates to CASSLGRDGELFF.

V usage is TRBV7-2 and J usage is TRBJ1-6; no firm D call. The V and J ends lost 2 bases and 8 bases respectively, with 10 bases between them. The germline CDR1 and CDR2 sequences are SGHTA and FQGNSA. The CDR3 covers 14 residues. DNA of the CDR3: TGTGCCAGCAGCTTAACGACCCGGGATTCACCCCTCCACTTT. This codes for CASSLTTRDSPLHF.

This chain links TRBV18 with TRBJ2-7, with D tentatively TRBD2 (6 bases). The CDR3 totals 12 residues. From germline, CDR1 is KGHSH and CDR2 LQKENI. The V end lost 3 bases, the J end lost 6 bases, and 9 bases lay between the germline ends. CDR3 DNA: TGTGCCAGCTCACCGGGAGGAGGCGAGCAGTACTTC. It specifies CASSPGGGEQYF.

DNA for the CDR3: TGTGCCAGCTCACCTGGGTCCAACTATGGCTACACCTTC. Protein sequence: CASSPGSNYGYTF. The V and J genes are TRBV18 and TRBJ1-2, with D unresolved. Germline V gene lookup returns CDR1 KGHSH and CDR2 LQKENI. Trimming left V 3 bases short and J 2 bases short, with 7 bases between. This CDR3 comprises 13 residues.

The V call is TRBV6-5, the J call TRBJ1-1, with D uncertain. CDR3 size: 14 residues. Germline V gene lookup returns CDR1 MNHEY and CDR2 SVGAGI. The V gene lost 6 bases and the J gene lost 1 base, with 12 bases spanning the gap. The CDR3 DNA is TGTGCCAGCAGACTAGGCGACGGGAACACTGAAGCTTTCTTT. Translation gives CASRLGDGNTEAFF.

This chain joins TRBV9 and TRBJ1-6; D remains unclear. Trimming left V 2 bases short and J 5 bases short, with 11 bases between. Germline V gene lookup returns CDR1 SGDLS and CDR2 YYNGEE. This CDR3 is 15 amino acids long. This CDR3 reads CASSVGTSDNSPLHF. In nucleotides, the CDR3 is TGTGCCAGCAGCGTGGGTACCTCAGATAATTCACCCCTCCACTTT.

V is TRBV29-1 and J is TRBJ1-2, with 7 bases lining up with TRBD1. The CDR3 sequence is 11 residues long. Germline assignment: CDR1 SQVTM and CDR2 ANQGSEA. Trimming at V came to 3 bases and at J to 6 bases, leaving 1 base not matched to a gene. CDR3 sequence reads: CSVEGTDGYTF. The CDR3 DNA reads TGCAGCGTTGAGGGGACAGATGGCTACACCTTC.

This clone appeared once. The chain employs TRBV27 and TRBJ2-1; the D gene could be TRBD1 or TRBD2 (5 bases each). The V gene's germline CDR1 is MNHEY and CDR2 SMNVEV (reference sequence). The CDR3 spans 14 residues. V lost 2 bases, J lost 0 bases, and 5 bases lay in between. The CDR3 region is CASSLGGSYNEQFF. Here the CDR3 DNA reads TGTGCCAGCAGTTTAGGGGGCTCCTACAATGAGCAGTTCTTC.

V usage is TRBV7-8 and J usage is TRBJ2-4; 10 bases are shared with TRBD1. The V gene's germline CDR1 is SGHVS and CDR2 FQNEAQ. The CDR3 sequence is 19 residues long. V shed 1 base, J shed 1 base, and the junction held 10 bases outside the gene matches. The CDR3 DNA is TGTGCCAGCAGCTTAGGAAGGAAGAGACAGGGGGCGGCCAAAAACATTCAGTACTTC. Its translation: CASSLGRKRQGAAKNIQYF.

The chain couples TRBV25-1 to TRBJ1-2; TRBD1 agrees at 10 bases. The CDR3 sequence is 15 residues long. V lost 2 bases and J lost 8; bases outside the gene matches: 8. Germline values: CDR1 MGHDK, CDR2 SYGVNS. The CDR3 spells CASSEPDRGSGGYTF. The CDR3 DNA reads TGTGCCAGCAGTGAACCGGACAGGGGGTCGGGAGGCTACACCTTC.

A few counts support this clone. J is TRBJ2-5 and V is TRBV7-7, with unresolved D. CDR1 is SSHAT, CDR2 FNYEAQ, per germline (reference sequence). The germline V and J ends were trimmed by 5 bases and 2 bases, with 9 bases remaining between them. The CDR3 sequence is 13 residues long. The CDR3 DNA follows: TGTGCCAGCAGCCCGCGGCCACAAGAGACCCAGTACTTC. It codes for CASSPRPQETQYF.

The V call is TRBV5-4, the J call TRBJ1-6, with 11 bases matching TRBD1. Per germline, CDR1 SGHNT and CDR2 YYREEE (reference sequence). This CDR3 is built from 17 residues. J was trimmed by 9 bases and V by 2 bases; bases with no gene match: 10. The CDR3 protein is CASSFGQGATIGSPLHF. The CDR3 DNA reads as TGTGCCAGCAGCTTTGGACAGGGGGCGACAATCGGTTCACCCCTCCACTTT.

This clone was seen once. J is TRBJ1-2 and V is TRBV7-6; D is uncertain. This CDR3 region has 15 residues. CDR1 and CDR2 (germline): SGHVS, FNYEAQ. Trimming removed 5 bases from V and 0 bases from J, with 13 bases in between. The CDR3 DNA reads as TGTGCCAGCAGCCCCTCCCCGGATACTAACTATGGCTACACCTTC. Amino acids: CASSPSPDTNYGYTF.

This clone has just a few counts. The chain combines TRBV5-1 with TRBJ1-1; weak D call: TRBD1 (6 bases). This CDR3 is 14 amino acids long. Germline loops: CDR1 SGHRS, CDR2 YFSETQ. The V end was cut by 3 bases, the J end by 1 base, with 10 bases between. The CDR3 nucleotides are TGCGCCAGCAGCTCCCGGACAGAGAACACTGAAGCTTTCTTT. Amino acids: CASSSRTENTEAFF.